The entry that follows covers one T cell receptor (beta chain) sequence. The antigen is undetermined. The data stem from a study of T cell repertoires in cytomegalovirus infection. The wider study: The authors used CMV epitopes that were HLA-C-restricted (recently identified) and HLA-B-restricted (well studied). Both a matching HLA type and CMV infection were indicated by public TCR beta signatures.

TCRdb processed the reads anew with MiXCR; each CDR3 protein has one entry. Of hundreds of thousands of distinct CDR3 sequences detected, 25% to 30% appear once; the ten largest clones hold approximately 20%. V was shortened by 5 bases and J by 6 bases, with 22 bases between the two germline ends. The CDR3 length is 16 residues. Germline values: CDR1 MDHEN, CDR2 SYDVKM. The sequencing here drew on cultured PBMCs, taken from culture after CMV antigen stimulation. V gene TRBV28 combines with J gene TRBJ1-1, with D hard to call. The source is a human donor in good health (CMV status not recorded). Some clones in this sample may be carry-over from other donors' samples. The CDR3 bases are TGTGCCAGCAGTCGCAGGTACGGGTCTACGTCCGCTGAAGCTTTCTTT. Translation: CASSRRYGSTSAEAFF.